Listed below are T cell receptor beta chains from one sample, sequenced in a study of blood T cell repertoires in COVID-19. Sequencing was performed with immunoSEQ multiplex PCR; in TCRdb, only in-frame clones are kept and a portion is missing. The sample has hundreds of thousands of clones, about 86% seen once. Sequencing was performed on peripheral blood. The receptor set was obtained from a woman in her sixties or seventies with COVID-19, enrolled during active disease. The CDR3 runs from the conserved cysteine through the conserved F or W. Each record gives: clone size, J gene, D gene, V gene, CDR3 DNA, CDR3 protein. A D gene is named only where the DNA matches it firmly. A row's size may be missing; if present it is once, few, many or a size class.

>.|TRBJ2-5|.|TRBV18
TGTGCCAGCTCACAAGCCACAGCGGGACAAAGTAAGACCCAGTACTTC
CASSQATAGQSKTQYF
>.|TRBJ2-3|TRBD2|TRBV7-2
TGTGCCAGCAGCCGGGGGGGTGGCACAGATACGCAGTATTTT
CASSRGGGTDTQYF
>.|TRBJ2-7|TRBD1|TRBV11-3
TGTGCCAGCAGCAGGTTTTCGGGACAGGGGATCAACGAGCAGTACTTC
CASSRFSGQGINEQYF
>.|TRBJ2-7|.|TRBV27
TGTGCCAGCAGTCCCGGGAGAATTATCTACGAGCAGTACTTC
CASSPGRIIYEQYF
>.|TRBJ2-2|TRBD1|TRBV3-1/TRBV3-2
TGTGCCAGCAGCATTGGGACAGTAGCTCCGACCGGGGAGCTGTTTTTT
CASSIGTVAPTGELFF
>.|TRBJ2-7|.|TRBV10-3
TGTGCCATCAGTGTCGGGGGTGGCTACGAGCAGTACTTC
CAISVGGGYEQYF
>.|TRBJ1-5|TRBD1|TRBV5-1
TGCGCCAGCAGTCAGGGACAGGGGGCTGGGCAGCCCCAGCATTTT
CASSQGQGAGQPQHF
>.|TRBJ2-1|.|TRBV5-1
TGCGCCAGCAGCTTGATAGCGGACCGCAATGAGCAGTTCTTC
CASSLIADRNEQFF
>few|TRBJ1-2|TRBD1|TRBV9
TGTGCCAGCAGCGTAGCAGGGGGCACTGGCTACACCTTC
CASSVAGGTGYTF
>.|TRBJ1-2|TRBD1|TRBV5-4
TGTGCCAGCACCTGGGACAGGGGGGCTGATGGCTACACCTTC
CASTWDRGADGYTF
>.|TRBJ2-5|TRBD1|TRBV24-1
TGTGCCACCAGTGATGGGACAGGGTACCAAGAGACCCAGTACTTC
CATSDGTGYQETQYF
>.|TRBJ2-1|TRBD2|TRBV5-1
TGCGCCAGCAGCCCCATACTAGCGGGGGACAATGAGCAGTTCTTC
CASSPILAGDNEQFF
>.|TRBJ2-7|.|TRBV7-8
TGTGCCAGCAGCTTAGCCGCGGGACAGACCTACGAGCAGTACTTC
CASSLAAGQTYEQYF
>.|TRBJ1-5|.|TRBV5-8
TGTGCCAGCAGCTTGGCCGGCAGGTATAGCAATCAGCCCCAGCATTTT
CASSLAGRYSNQPQHF
>once|TRBJ1-1|TRBD1|TRBV30
TGTGCCTGGAGTGTACAGGGGGTGGGCACTGAAGCTTTCTTT
CAWSVQGVGTEAFF
>once|TRBJ2-1|TRBD2|TRBV6-4
TGTGCCAGCAGTGACCCCCAACTCGCGGGGGGGCGATACAATGAGCAGTTCTTC
CASSDPQLAGGRYNEQFF
>.|TRBJ2-5|TRBD2|TRBV7-6
TGTGCCAGCAGCTTAGTCGTCGGGGGGACTAGTATTGTAGAGACCCAGTACTTC
CASSLVVGGTSIVETQYF
>many|TRBJ1-1|.|TRBV9
TGTGCCAGCAGCGCGACAGCCAACACTGAAGCTTTCTTT
CASSATANTEAFF
>.|TRBJ2-2|TRBD2|TRBV7-9
TGTGCCAGCAGCCTACTCCTAGCGGGGGGAACCGGGGAGCTGTTTTTT
CASSLLLAGGTGELFF
>few|TRBJ1-6|.|TRBV10-1
TGCGCCAGCAGTACAGGGATTTATTCACCCCTCCACTTT
CASSTGIYSPLHF
>.|TRBJ1-2|.|TRBV28
TGTGCCAGCAGTACCACCGCAGATTATGGCTACACCTTC
CASSTTADYGYTF
>.|TRBJ1-4|.|TRBV15
TGTGCCACCAGCAGCAAACGGGCAACTAATGAAAAACTGTTTTTT
CATSSKRATNEKLFF
>.|TRBJ2-2|.|TRBV21-1
TGTGCCAGCAGCCCCCCCGGACAGGGGTCCACCGGGGAGCTGTTTTTT
CASSPPGQGSTGELFF
>.|TRBJ2-3|TRBD2|TRBV6-5
TGTGCCAGCGGGACTAGCGGCTCAGATACGCAGTATTTT
CASGTSGSDTQYF
>few|TRBJ1-2|TRBD1|TRBV6-4
TGTGCCAGCAGTGCCGGGACAGGGGGTGGCTACACCTTC
CASSAGTGGGYTF
>.|TRBJ2-7|.|TRBV2
TGTGCCAGCAGTGAAGAGGTTAGATCGGGGCAGTACTTC
CASSEEVRSGQYF
>.|TRBJ2-1|TRBD2|TRBV2
TGTGCCAGCAGATCAGCGGGGGGGTTTTACAATGAGCAGTTCTTC
CASRSAGGFYNEQFF
>.|TRBJ1-4|.|TRBV9
TGTGCCAGCAGCGTAAAAGGGGCTAATGAAAAACTGTTTTTT
CASSVKGANEKLFF
>.|TRBJ2-4|TRBD2|TRBV7-8
TGTGCCAGCAGCCCTAGCGGGGGGACCGCCAAAAACATTCAGTACTTC
CASSPSGGTAKNIQYF
>.|TRBJ2-1|.|TRBV27
TGTGCCAGCAGTGGAGACAGCAATGAGCAGTTCTTC
CASSGDSNEQFF
>.|TRBJ2-7|.|TRBV4-2
TGTGCCAGCAGCCAAGAACCCGGGACACATTACGAGCAGTACTTC
CASSQEPGTHYEQYF
>.|TRBJ2-4|TRBD1|TRBV29-1
TGCAGCGTTGATGGACAGGGGGCAAACATTCAGTACTTC
CSVDGQGANIQYF
>.|TRBJ1-1|.|TRBV27
TGTGCCAGCAGTTTGGTTACGTTTGGCCCGAACACTGAAGCTTTCTTT
CASSLVTFGPNTEAFF
>.|TRBJ1-2|.|TRBV5-1
TGCGCCAGCAGCCCTACAGGACAGTCCTATGGCTACACCTTC
CASSPTGQSYGYTF
>.|TRBJ1-4|.|TRBV7-2
TGTGCCAGCAGCCGGGGAACTAATGAAAAACTGTTTTTT
CASSRGTNEKLFF
>.|TRBJ2-7|.|TRBV6-5
TGTGCCAGCAATAGAGGCCATAAAGCCTACGAGCAGTACTTC
CASNRGHKAYEQYF